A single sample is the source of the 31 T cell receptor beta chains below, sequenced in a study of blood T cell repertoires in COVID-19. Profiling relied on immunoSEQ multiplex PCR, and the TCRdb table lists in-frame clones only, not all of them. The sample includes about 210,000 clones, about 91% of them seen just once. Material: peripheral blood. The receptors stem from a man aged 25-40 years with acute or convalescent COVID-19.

CDR3 coding DNA: TGTGCCAGTCGGGCTAGCGGGGTTCTCGATCCCTACGAGCAGTACTTC. Protein sequence: CASRASGVLDPYEQYF. This chain uses TRBV27 with TRBJ2-7; 9 bases match TRBD2. The V and J ends lost 9 bases and 2 bases, in that order; junction bases with no gene match: 14. This CDR3 comprises 16 residues. Germline V lookup: CDR1 MNHEY, CDR2 SMNVEV (reference sequence).

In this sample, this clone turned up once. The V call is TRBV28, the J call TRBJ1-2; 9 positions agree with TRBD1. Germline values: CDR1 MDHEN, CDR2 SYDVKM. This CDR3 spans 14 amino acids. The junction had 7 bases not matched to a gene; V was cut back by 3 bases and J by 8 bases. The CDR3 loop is CASSFLGTGHGYTF. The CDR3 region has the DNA TGTGCCAGCAGTTTCCTCGGGACAGGGCACGGCTACACCTTC.

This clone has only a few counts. This CDR3 reads CASSLIGPGLAKQFF. CDR3 DNA: TGTGCCAGCAGCCTGATTGGACCGGGACTAGCGAAGCAGTTCTTC. The genes are TRBV5-8 and TRBJ2-1; 10 bases map to TRBD2. Trimming removed 4 bases from V and 11 bases from J; junction bases left unmatched: 12. Germline V gives CDR1 SGHTS, CDR2 YDEGEE. CDR3 size: 15 residues.

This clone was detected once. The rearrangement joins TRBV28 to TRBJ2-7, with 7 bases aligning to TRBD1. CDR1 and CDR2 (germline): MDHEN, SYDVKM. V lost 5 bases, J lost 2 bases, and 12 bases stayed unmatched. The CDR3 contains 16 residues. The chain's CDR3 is CASSELTGETPYEQYF. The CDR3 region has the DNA TGTGCCAGCAGTGAACTAACAGGGGAAACTCCCTACGAGCAGTACTTC.

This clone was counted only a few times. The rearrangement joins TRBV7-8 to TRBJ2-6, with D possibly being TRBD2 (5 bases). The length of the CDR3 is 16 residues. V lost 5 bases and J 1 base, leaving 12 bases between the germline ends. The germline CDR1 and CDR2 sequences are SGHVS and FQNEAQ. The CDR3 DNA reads TGTGCCAGCAGCCCCGGGCGGGTGTCTGGGGCCAACGTCCTGACTTTC. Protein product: CASSPGRVSGANVLTF.

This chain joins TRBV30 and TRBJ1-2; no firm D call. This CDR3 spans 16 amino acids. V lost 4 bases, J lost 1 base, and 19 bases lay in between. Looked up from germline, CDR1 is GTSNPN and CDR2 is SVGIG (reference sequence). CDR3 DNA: TGTGCCTGGAAAGCGGGCTACCCGGTGGTTAACTATGGCTACACCTTC. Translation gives CAWKAGYPVVNYGYTF.

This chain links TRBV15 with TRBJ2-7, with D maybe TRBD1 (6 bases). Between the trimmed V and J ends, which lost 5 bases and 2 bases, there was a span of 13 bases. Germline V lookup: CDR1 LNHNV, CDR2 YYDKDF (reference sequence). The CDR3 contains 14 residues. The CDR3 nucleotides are TGTGCCACCAGCGTGACAGGCCTTACCTACGAGCAGTACTTC. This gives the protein CATSVTGLTYEQYF.

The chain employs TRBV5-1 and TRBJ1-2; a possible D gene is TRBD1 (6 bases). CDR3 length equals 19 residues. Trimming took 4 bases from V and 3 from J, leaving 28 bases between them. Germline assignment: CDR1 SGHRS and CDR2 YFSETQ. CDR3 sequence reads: CASSHQGKAGQSVDYGYTF. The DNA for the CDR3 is TGCGCCAGCAGCCATCAAGGTAAAGCCGGACAGTCCGTGGACTATGGCTACACCTTC. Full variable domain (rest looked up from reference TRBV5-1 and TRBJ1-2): KAGVTQTPRYLIKTRGQQVTLSCSPISGHRSVSWYQQTPGQGLQFLFEYFSETQRNKGNFPGRFSGRQFSNSRSEMNVSTLELGDSALYLCASSHQGKAGQSVDYGYTFGSGTRLTVV.

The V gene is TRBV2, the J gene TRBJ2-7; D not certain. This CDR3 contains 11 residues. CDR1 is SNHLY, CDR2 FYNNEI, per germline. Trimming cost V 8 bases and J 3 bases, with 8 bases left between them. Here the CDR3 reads CASRSLYEQYF. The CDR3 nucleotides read TGTGCCAGCCGAAGCCTCTACGAGCAGTACTTC.

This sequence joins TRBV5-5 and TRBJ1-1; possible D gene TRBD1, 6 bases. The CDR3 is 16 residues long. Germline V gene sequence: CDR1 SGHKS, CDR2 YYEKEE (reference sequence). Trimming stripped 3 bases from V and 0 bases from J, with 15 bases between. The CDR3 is CASSSYSDSMNTEAFF. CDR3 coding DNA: TGTGCCAGCAGCTCCTACTCGGACAGTATGAACACTGAAGCTTTCTTT.

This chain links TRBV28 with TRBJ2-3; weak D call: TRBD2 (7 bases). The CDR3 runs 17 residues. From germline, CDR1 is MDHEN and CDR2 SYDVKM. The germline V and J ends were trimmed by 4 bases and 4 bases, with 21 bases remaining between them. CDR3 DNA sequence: TGTGCCAGCAGTTCACCCCTCCGGGGGGCGAACCCAGATACGCAGTATTTT. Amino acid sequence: CASSSPLRGANPDTQYF.

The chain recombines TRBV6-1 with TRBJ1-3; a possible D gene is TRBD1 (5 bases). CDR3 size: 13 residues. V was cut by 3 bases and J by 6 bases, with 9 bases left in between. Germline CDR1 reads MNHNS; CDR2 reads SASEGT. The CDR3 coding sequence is TGTGCCAGCAGTGACAGGGCCGAAAACACCATATATTTT. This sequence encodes CASSDRAENTIYF.

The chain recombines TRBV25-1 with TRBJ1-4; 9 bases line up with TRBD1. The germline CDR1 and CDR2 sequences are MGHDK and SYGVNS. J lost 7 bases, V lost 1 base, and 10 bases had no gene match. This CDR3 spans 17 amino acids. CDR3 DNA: TGTGCCAGCAGTGAATCTTCTCGGACAGGGGAAGGTGAAAAACTGTTTTTT. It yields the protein CASSESSRTGEGEKLFF.

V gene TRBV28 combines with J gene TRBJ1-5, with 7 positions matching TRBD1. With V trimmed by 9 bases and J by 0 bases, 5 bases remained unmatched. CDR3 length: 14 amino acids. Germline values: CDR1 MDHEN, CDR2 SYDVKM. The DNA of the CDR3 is TGTGCCAGTAGGGGGACAGATAGCAATCAGCCCCAGCATTTT. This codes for CASRGTDSNQPQHF.

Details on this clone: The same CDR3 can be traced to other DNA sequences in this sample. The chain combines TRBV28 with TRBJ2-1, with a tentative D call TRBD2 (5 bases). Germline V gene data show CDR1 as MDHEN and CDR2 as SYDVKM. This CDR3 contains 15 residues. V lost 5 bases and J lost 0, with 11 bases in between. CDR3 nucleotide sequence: TGTGCCAGCAGTCTCCAAGGGAGCTCCTACAATGAGCAGTTCTTC. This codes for CASSLQGSSYNEQFF. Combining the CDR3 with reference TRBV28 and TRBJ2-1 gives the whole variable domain DVKVTQSSRYLVKRTGEKVFLECVQDMDHENMFWYRQDPGLGLRLIYFSYDVKMKEKGDIPEGYSVSREKKERFSLILESASTNQTSMYLCASSLQGSSYNEQFFGPGTRLTVL.

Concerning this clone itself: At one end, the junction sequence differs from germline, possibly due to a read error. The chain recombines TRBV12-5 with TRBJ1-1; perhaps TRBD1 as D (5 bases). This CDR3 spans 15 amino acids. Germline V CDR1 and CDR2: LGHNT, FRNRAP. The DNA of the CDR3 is TGTGCTAGTGATTTGGAGGGGCGCTTAAACACTGAAGCTTTCTTT. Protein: CASDLEGRLNTEAFF.

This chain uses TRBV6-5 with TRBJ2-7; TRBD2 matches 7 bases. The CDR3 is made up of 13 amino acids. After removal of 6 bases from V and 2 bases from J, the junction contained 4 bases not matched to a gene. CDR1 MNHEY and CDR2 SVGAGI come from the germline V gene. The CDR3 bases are TGTGCCAGCAGGTTAGCGGGTACCTACGAGCAGTACTTC. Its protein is CASRLAGTYEQYF.

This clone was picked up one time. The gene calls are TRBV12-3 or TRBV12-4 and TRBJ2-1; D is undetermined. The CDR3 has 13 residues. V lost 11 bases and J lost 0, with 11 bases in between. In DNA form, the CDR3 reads TGTGCCTGCCGGAGTCGCTCCTACAATGAGCAGTTCTTC. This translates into CACRSRSYNEQFF.

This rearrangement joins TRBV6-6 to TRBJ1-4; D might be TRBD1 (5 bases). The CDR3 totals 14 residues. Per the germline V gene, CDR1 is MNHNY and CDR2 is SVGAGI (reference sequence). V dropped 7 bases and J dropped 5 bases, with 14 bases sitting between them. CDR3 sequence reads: CASTSWAGNEKLFF. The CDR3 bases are TGTGCCAGCACCTCCTGGGCAGGGAATGAAAAACTGTTTTTT.

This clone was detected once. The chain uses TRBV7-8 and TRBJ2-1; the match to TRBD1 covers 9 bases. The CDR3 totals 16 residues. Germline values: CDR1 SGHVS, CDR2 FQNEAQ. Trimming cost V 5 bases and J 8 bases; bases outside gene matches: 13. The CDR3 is CASSPTGTGSTDEQFF. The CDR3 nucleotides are TGTGCCAGCAGCCCGACCGGGACAGGGTCTACTGATGAGCAGTTCTTC.

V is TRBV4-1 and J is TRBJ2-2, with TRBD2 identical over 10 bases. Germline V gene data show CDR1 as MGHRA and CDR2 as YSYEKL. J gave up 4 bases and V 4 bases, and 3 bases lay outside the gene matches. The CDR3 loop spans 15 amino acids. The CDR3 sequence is CASSLAGGGTGELFF. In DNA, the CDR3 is TGCGCCAGCAGCCTAGCGGGGGGAGGCACCGGGGAGCTGTTTTTT.

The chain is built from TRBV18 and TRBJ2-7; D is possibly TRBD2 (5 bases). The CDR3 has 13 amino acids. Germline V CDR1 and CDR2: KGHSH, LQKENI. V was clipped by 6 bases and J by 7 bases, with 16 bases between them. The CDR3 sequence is CASSREISLEQYF. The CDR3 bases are TGTGCCAGCTCGAGGGAGATATCTTTAGAGCAGTACTTC.

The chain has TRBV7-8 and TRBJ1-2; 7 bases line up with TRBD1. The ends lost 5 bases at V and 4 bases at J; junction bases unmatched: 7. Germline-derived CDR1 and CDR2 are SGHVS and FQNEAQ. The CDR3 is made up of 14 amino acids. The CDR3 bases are TGTGCCAGCAGCGATCGACAGGGTGGCTATGGCTACACCTTC. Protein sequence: CASSDRQGGYGYTF.

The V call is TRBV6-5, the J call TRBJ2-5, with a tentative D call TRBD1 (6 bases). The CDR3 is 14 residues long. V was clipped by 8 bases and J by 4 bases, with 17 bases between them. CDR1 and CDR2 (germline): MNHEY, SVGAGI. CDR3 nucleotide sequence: TGTGCCAGCCTTAGGGACACCGGGACAGAGACCCAGTACTTC. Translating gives CASLRDTGTETQYF.

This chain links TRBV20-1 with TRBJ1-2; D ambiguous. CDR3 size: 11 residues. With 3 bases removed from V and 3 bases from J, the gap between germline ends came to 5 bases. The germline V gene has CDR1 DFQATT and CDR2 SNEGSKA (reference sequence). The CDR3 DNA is TGCAGTGCTAGTCGGGACTATGGCTACACCTTC. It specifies CSASRDYGYTF.

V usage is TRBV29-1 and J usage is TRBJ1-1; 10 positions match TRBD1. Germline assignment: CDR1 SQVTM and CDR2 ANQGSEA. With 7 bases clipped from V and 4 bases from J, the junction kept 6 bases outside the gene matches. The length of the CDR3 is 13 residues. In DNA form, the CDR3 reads TGCAGCGGACAGGGGGCATCGGGCACTGAAGCTTTCTTT. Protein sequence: CSGQGASGTEAFF.

CDR3 sequence: CASSLVFLYEQYF. Here the CDR3 DNA reads TGTGCCAGCAGCTTAGTGTTTCTCTACGAGCAGTACTTC. The rearrangement links TRBV7-2 to TRBJ2-7; D remains unclear. Trimming removed 1 base from V and 3 bases from J, with 7 bases in between. This CDR3 region has 13 residues. The V gene's germline CDR1 is SGHTA and CDR2 FQGNSA.

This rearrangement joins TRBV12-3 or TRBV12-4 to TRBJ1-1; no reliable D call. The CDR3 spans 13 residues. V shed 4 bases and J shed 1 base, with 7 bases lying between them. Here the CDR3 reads CASSSAGNTEAFF. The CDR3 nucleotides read TGTGCCAGCAGTTCGGCGGGGAACACTGAAGCTTTCTTT.

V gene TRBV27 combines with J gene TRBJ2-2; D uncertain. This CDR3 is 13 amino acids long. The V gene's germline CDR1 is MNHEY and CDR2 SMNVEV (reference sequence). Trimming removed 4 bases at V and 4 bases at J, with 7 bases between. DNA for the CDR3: TGTGCCAGCAGTTCGTGGAGCACCGGGGAGCTGTTTTTT. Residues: CASSSWSTGELFF.

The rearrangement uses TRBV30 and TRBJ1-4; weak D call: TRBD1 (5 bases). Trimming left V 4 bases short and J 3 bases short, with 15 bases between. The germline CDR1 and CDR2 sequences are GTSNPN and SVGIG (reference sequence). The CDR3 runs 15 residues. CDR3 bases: TGTGCCTGGACCCCTGCAGGGTTTCCTAATGAAAAACTGTTTTTT. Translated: CAWTPAGFPNEKLFF. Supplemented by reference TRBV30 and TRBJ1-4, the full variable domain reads SQTIHQWPATLVQPVGSPLSLECTVEGTSNPNLYWYRQAAGRGLQLLFYSVGIGQISSEVPQNLSASRPQDRQFILSSKKLLLSDSGFYLCAWTPAGFPNEKLFFGSGTQLSVL.

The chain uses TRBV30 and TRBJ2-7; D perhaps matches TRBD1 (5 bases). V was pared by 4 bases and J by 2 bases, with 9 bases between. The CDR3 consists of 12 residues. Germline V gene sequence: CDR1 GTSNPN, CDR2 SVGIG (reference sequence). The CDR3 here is CAWNQGTYEQYF. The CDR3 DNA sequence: TGTGCCTGGAATCAGGGTACCTACGAGCAGTACTTC.